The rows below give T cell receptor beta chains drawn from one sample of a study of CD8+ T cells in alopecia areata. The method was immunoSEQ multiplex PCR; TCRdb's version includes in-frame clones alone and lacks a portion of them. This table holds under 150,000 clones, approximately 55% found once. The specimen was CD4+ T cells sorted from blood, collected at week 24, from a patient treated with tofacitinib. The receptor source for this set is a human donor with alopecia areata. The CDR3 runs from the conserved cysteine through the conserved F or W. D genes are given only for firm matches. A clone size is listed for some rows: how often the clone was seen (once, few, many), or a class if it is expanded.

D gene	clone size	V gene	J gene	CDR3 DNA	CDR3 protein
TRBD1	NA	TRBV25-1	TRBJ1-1	TGTGCCAGCGCCAACGAGGGACAGGGAGAAGCTTTCTTT	CASANEGQGEAFF
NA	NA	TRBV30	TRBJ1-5	TGTGCCTGGAGCCCAGGGCGAGGGAATCAGCCCCAGCATTTT	CAWSPGRGNQPQHF
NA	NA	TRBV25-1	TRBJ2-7	TGTGCCAGCGGAGGGGCCTCCCCCACCTACGAGCAGTACTTC	CASGGASPTYEQYF
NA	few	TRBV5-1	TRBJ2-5	TGCGCCAGCAGGTTTCTTCAGCAAGAGACCCAGTACTTC	CASRFLQQETQYF
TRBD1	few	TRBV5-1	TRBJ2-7	TGCGCCAGCAGCCAGGACAGGGGCTACGAGCAGTACTTC	CASSQDRGYEQYF
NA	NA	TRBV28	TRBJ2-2	TGTGCCAGCAGAGGTCAGGGGAATCCCGGGGAGCTGTTTTTT	CASRGQGNPGELFF
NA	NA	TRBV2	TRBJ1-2	TGTGCCAGCAGTGGACGAAACTATGGCTACACCTTC	CASSGRNYGYTF
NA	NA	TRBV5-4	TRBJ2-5	TGTGCCAGCAGCTCAGCCGAGGGGCAAGAGACCCAGTACTTC	CASSSAEGQETQYF
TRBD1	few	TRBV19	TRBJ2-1	TGTGCCAGTAGTAACTCGGGACAGGGGGAGCAGTTCTTC	CASSNSGQGEQFF
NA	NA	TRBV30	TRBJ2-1	TGTGCCTGGACCCCCACCGACAATGAGCAGTTCTTC	CAWTPTDNEQFF
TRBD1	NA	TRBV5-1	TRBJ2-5	TGCGCCAGCAGCTTGAAGACCGGGACAGGCGAGACCCAGTACTTC	CASSLKTGTGETQYF
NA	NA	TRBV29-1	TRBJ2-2	TGCAGCGTTGGCGGAGGTGGGGAGCTGTTTTTT	CSVGGGGELFF
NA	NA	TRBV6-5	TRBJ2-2	TGTGCCAGCAGTTACTCGGCGGCTAGTCTCACCGGGGAGCTGTTTTTT	CASSYSAASLTGELFF
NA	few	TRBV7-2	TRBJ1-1	TGTGCCAGCAGCTTGGGACGGGCGAACACTGAAGCTTTCTTT	CASSLGRANTEAFF
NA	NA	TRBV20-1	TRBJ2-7	TGCAGTGCTGTAAATTCCTACGAGCAGTACTTC	CSAVNSYEQYF
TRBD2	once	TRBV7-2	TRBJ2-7	TGTGCCAGCAGCCCCGATCCGGGACTAGCGGGGTACGAGCAGTACTTC	CASSPDPGLAGYEQYF
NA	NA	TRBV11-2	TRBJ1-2	TGTGCCAGCAGCTTAGGGACCGGGGGTGATGGCTACACCTTC	CASSLGTGGDGYTF
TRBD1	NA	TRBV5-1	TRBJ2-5	TGCGCCACCAGACGACAGGGGACGTCCACGGGGACCCAGTACTTC	CATRRQGTSTGTQYF
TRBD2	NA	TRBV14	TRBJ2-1	TGTGCCAGCAGCAAAACTCCGGGACTAGACGTGGGTGAGCAGTTCTTC	CASSKTPGLDVGEQFF
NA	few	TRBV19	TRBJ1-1	TGTGCCAGTAGTGATCTTGTAGGGCGATTGAACACTGAAGCTTTCTTT	CASSDLVGRLNTEAFF
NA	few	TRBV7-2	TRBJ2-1	TGTGCCAGCAGAAAAGGGGGCTCCTACAATGAGCAGTTCTTC	CASRKGGSYNEQFF
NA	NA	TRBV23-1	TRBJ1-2	TGCGCCAGCAGTCAAGAGACAGCTTCTAACTATGGCTACACCTTC	CASSQETASNYGYTF
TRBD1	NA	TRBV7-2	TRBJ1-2	TGTGCCAGCAGCCCCCGGACAGGGTTCAATGGCTACACCTTC	CASSPRTGFNGYTF
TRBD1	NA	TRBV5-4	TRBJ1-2	TGTGCCAGCAGCGTGGGACAGGGAAGCTATGGCTACACCTTC	CASSVGQGSYGYTF
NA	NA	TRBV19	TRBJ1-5	TGTGCCAGCCTAACCCCCTTTGGGAATCAGCCCCAGCATTTT	CASLTPFGNQPQHF
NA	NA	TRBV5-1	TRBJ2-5	TGCGCCAGCAGCTACGTCCCCCAAGAGACCCAGTACTTC	CASSYVPQETQYF
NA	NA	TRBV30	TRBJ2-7	TGTGCCTGGGCAAGGAACCCCGGCGAGCAGTACTTC	CAWARNPGEQYF
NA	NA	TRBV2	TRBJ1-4	TGTGCCAGCAGCCGGGAAATAACCAAACTGTTTTTT	CASSREITKLFF
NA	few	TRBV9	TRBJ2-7	TGTGCCAGCAGCGGTGACAGTTCCTCCTACGAGCAGTACTTC	CASSGDSSSYEQYF
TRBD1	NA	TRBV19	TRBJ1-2	TGTGCCAGTAGTAAGACAGGGTTGTTCGGCTACACCTTC	CASSKTGLFGYTF